A single sample is the source of the 30 T cell receptor beta chains below, sequenced in a study of CD8 T cells in ankylosing spondylitis. TCRdb itself ran the 5' RACE reads through MiXCR, one entry per CDR3 protein. This repertoire shows 200,000 to 300,000 distinct CDR3 sequences, 8.6% found once; its top ten account for over 6.5%. The source material was blood, either unsorted or a sorted T cell fraction (not recorded which). The receptors come from a male donor with ankylosing spondylitis or in good health (not recorded which).

This clonotype was seen ten or more times. The chain combines TRBV3-1 with TRBJ1-1; D gene uncertain. The CDR3 contains 16 residues. Trimming took off 1 base at V and 0 bases at J, with 12 bases between the two ends. Germline CDR1 and CDR2: LGHDT and YNNKEL (reference sequence). The DNA of the CDR3 is TGTGCCAGCAGCCAAGGAGGAGTATACATGAACACTGAAGCTTTCTTT. Its protein product is CASSQGGVYMNTEAFF. Supplemented by reference TRBV3-1 and TRBJ1-1, the full variable domain reads DTAVSQTPKYLVTQMGNDKSIKCEQNLGHDTMYWYKQDSKKFLKIMFSYNNKELIINETVPNRFSPKSPDKAHLNLHINSLELGDSAVYFCASSQGGVYMNTEAFFGQGTRLTVV.

The table lists this clonotype with many counts. The chain couples TRBV20-1 to TRBJ2-2; 9 nucleotides align to TRBD1. The ends lost 6 bases at V and 6 bases at J; junction bases unmatched: 5. The V gene's germline CDR1 is DFQATT and CDR2 SNEGSKA (reference sequence). There are 13 residues in the CDR3. In nucleotides, the CDR3 is TGCAGTGCAACGGGACAGGGTCCCGGGGAGCTGTTTTTT. Translated: CSATGQGPGELFF.

At least ten counts were recorded for this clonotype. The gene calls are TRBV6-5 and TRBJ2-7, with 8 bases fitting TRBD2. This CDR3 has 14 residues. V was pared by 2 bases and J by 3 bases, with 3 bases of the junction left unmatched. Germline V gene sequence: CDR1 MNHEY, CDR2 SVGAGI. The CDR3 coding sequence is TGTGCCAGCAGTTACCGTCGGGGGGGCTACGAGCAGTACTTC. It specifies CASSYRRGGYEQYF.

Comment on this clonotype: This sequence may be a read error, since a much larger clone differs from it by one base. The CDR3 end shows no conserved phenylalanine or tryptophan, and so a read error is likely. The chain carries TRBV7-8 and TRBJ2-2; D may match TRBD1 or TRBD2 (5 bases each). Germline V lookup: CDR1 SGHVS, CDR2 FQNEAQ. CDR3 size: 15 residues. Trimming left V 3 bases short and J 6 bases short, with 14 bases between. CDR3 protein: CASSFSGTTAGELFS. The CDR3 DNA is TGTGCCAGCAGCTTCTCCGGGACCACCGCCGGGGAGCTGTTTTCT.

This clonotype was seen repeatedly, ten times or more. The chain employs TRBV5-1 and TRBJ1-6; D is unclear. Germline CDR1 reads SGHRS; CDR2 reads YFSETQ. V lost 4 bases and J 9 bases, leaving 17 bases between the germline ends. CDR3 length: 15 residues. The CDR3 here is CASSTAGGSGSPLHF. The CDR3 nucleotides read TGCGCCAGCAGCACTGCAGGCGGATCAGGTTCACCCCTCCACTTT.

The chain links TRBV5-1 to TRBJ2-5; 8 bases are shared with TRBD1. This CDR3 comprises 14 residues. V dropped 3 bases and J dropped 5; count of bases not matched to a gene: 6. The V gene's germline CDR1 is SGHRS and CDR2 YFSETQ. The CDR3 reads CASSSRQGTETQYF. In DNA form, the CDR3 reads TGCGCCAGCAGCTCAAGACAGGGGACGGAGACCCAGTACTTC.

This clonotype was recorded at least ten times. The rearrangement joins TRBV7-8 to TRBJ2-2; TRBD2 might be the D (6 bases). CDR1 is SGHVS, CDR2 FQNEAQ, per germline. The length of the CDR3 is 17 residues. Trimming took 5 bases from V and 1 from J, leaving 17 bases between them. The CDR3 nucleotides read TGTGCCAGCAGCCTACAAGCGGGCGCAAGGAACACCGGGGAGCTGTTTTTT. This sequence encodes CASSLQAGARNTGELFF.

This clonotype was counted many times. V is TRBV6-1 and J is TRBJ2-1, with D hard to call. Trimming left V 6 bases short and J 5 bases short, with 20 bases between. Germline V gene sequence: CDR1 MNHNS, CDR2 SASEGT. CDR3 size: 16 residues. CDR3: CASSRLPNQRDNEQFF. CDR3 DNA: TGTGCCAGCAGCCGCCTACCGAACCAAAGGGACAATGAGCAGTTCTTC.

This clonotype occurred many times. This chain joins TRBV20-1 and TRBJ1-2; 7 bases line up with TRBD1. CDR1 and CDR2 (germline): DFQATT, SNEGSKA (reference sequence). V shed 5 bases, J shed 1 base, and the junction held 10 bases outside the gene matches. CDR3 size: 15 residues. The CDR3 nucleotides read TGCAGTGCTGGAGGCGACAGGGCTTTTAACTATGGCTACACCTTC. Translation gives CSAGGDRAFNYGYTF.

This clonotype has at least ten counts. The gene calls are TRBV20-1 and TRBJ2-1; 8 nucleotides match TRBD2. The V gene's germline CDR1 is DFQATT and CDR2 SNEGSKA (reference sequence). Trimming took 6 bases from V and 4 from J; bases not matched to a gene: 11. The CDR3 runs 15 residues. Here the CDR3 reads CSAGGPGGPYNEQFF. DNA of the CDR3: TGCAGTGCCGGGGGCCCGGGGGGGCCTTACAATGAGCAGTTCTTC.

This clonotype showed up just a few times. V is TRBV7-6 and J is TRBJ1-4, with TRBD1 as a possible D gene (6 bases). V was shortened by 5 bases and J by 0 bases, with 10 bases between the two germline ends. This CDR3 is built from 15 residues. The germline gives CDR1 SGHVS, CDR2 FNYEAQ. The CDR3 nucleotides read TGTGCCAGCAGCGCCAGGGGTGCAACTAATGAAAAACTGTTTTTT. It translates to CASSARGATNEKLFF.

This clonotype has at least ten counts. A read error may explain this, as a much larger clone is one base away. The CDR3 spells CSASASTDTQYF. The CDR3 nucleotides read TGCAGTGCTAGCGCTAGCACAGATACGCAGTATTTT. The chain is built from TRBV20-1 and TRBJ2-3; no clear D gene. Germline loops: CDR1 DFQATT, CDR2 SNEGSKA (reference sequence). V was cut by 3 bases and J by 0 bases, with 4 bases left in between. CDR3 length: 12 amino acids.

This clonotype was seen more than once but under ten times. The rearrangement links TRBV10-3 to TRBJ2-1; 9 bases line up with TRBD1. This CDR3 comprises 13 residues. Germline V gene data show CDR1 as ENHRY and CDR2 as SYGVKD. Losses at the gene ends were 5 bases for V and 7 bases for J; bases not matched to a gene: 3. The CDR3 here is CAISSGTGNEQFF. The CDR3 nucleotides read TGTGCCATCAGTTCCGGGACAGGGAATGAGCAGTTCTTC.

This clonotype turned up a few times. The rearrangement uses TRBV3-1 and TRBJ2-5; 8 bases are shared with TRBD1. V lost 0 bases, J lost 5 bases, and 17 bases stayed unmatched. The CDR3 is 19 residues long. CDR1 and CDR2 (germline): LGHDT, YNNKEL (reference sequence). This CDR3 is CASSQDRRINQGAAETQYF. Written as DNA, the CDR3 is TGTGCCAGCAGCCAAGATCGCCGGATAAATCAGGGGGCCGCGGAGACCCAGTACTTC.

This clonotype was observed at least ten times. The rearrangement joins TRBV12-3 or TRBV12-4 to TRBJ2-1; 8 bases are a match to TRBD2. The CDR3 spans 15 residues. V lost 6 bases and J lost 1; bases outside the gene matches: 5. This CDR3 reads CASSLTSGSYNEQFF. The CDR3 coding sequence is TGTGCCAGCAGCCTCACTAGCGGTTCCTACAATGAGCAGTTCTTC.

As for this clonotype: A much larger clone sits a single nucleotide away, making a read error possible. V gene TRBV7-8 combines with J gene TRBJ2-1; 7 nucleotides align to TRBD1. V shed 5 bases and J 0 bases; nucleotides not matched to a gene: 4. The V gene's germline CDR1 is SGHVS and CDR2 FQNEAQ. The CDR3 has 15 amino acids. The CDR3 protein is CASSGTVGSYNEQFF. In DNA, the CDR3 is TGTGCCAGCAGCGGGACAGTGGGCTCCTACAATGAGCAGTTCTTC.

The J gene is TRBJ2-7, the V gene TRBV20-1, with 9 positions matching TRBD1. CDR3 length: 11 residues. V was clipped by 7 bases and J by 6 bases; unmatched bases: 4. The V gene's germline CDR1 is DFQATT and CDR2 SNEGSKA (reference sequence). The CDR3 loop reads CSVPQGAEQYF. Written as DNA, the CDR3 is TGCAGTGTCCCACAGGGGGCCGAGCAGTACTTC.

This clonotype showed up many times. The chain couples TRBV4-3 to TRBJ2-1; D might be TRBD2 (6 bases). The CDR3 has 16 residues. The germline CDR1 and CDR2 sequences are LGHNA and YSLEER. V lost 1 base and J 3 bases, leaving 13 bases between the germline ends. The CDR3 is CASSQGEGGFYNEQFF. CDR3 sequence (DNA): TGCGCCAGCAGCCAAGGAGAGGGAGGCTTCTACAATGAGCAGTTCTTC.

This clonotype came up many times. This chain connects TRBV20-1 to TRBJ2-1; D is perhaps TRBD1 (5 bases). V gave up 6 bases and J gave up 3 bases, with 24 bases separating them. Germline assignment: CDR1 DFQATT and CDR2 SNEGSKA (reference sequence). The CDR3 has 17 amino acids. The CDR3 nucleotides read TGCAGTGCCTCCTCGTATTCTGGGGCCCAGCGCTACAATGAGCAGTTCTTC. Amino acid sequence: CSASSYSGAQRYNEQFF.

This clonotype was detected many times. This chain connects TRBV3-1 to TRBJ1-1; D gene uncertain. The V end lost 0 bases, the J end lost 0 bases, and 8 bases lay between the germline ends. From germline, CDR1 is LGHDT and CDR2 YNNKEL (reference sequence). The CDR3 is 15 residues long. CDR3 region: CASSQDPLMNTEAFF. The CDR3 nucleotides are TGTGCCAGCAGCCAAGATCCGTTGATGAACACTGAAGCTTTCTTT.

This clonotype was detected many times. This chain links TRBV27 with TRBJ2-3, with a tentative D call TRBD1 (5 bases). Trimming shortened V by 5 bases and J by 6 bases, and 12 bases separated the two germline ends. The CDR3 spans 13 residues. Germline CDR1 is MNHEY and CDR2 is SMNVEV (reference sequence). The CDR3: CASSHSPGDTQYF. The CDR3, as DNA: TGTGCCAGCAGTCACTCTCCAGGGGATACGCAGTATTTT.

This clonotype was seen only a few times. The chain has TRBV27 and TRBJ2-1; 7 bases line up with TRBD1. The trim removed 6 bases at V and 10 bases at J, leaving 6 bases unmatched. The CDR3 runs to 12 residues. CDR1 is MNHEY and CDR2 is SMNVEV in the germline V gene (reference sequence). CDR3 residues: CASRTTGSEQFF. The DNA of the CDR3 is TGTGCCAGCAGGACGACAGGGTCCGAGCAGTTCTTC.

V gene TRBV27 combines with J gene TRBJ1-2; 7 nucleotides match TRBD1. The CDR3 covers 14 residues. V was clipped by 7 bases and J by 8 bases; unmatched bases: 13. From germline, CDR1 is MNHEY and CDR2 SMNVEV (reference sequence). This CDR3 reads CASKGAGAGGGYTF. The CDR3 DNA sequence: TGTGCCAGCAAGGGGGCCGGTGCGGGAGGAGGCTACACCTTC.

This clonotype was detected many times. The gene calls are TRBV29-1 and TRBJ2-2, with 8 bases lining up with TRBD1. The CDR3 totals 15 residues. From germline, CDR1 is SQVTM and CDR2 ANQGSEA. Trimming cost V 5 bases and J 4 bases; bases outside gene matches: 9. CDR3 bases: TGCAGCGTTAGGACAGGGTACGGGGGCACCGGGGAGCTGTTTTTT. Protein sequence: CSVRTGYGGTGELFF.

There are many counts of this clonotype. CDR3 nucleotides: TGCGCCAGCAGTGAAACGCAGGGGGCGCCCACAGATACGCAGTATTTT. Amino acids: CASSETQGAPTDTQYF. The rearrangement links TRBV10-1 to TRBJ2-3, with TRBD1 matching 8 bases. In germline, CDR1 is WNHNN, CDR2 SYGVQD (reference sequence). CDR3 length: 16 amino acids. Losses at the gene ends were 3 bases for V and 2 bases for J; bases not matched to a gene: 7.

At least ten counts were recorded for this clonotype. The chain combines TRBV29-1 with TRBJ1-1; no reliable D call. Trimming pared 3 bases from V and 1 base from J, leaving 6 bases between. This CDR3 has 12 residues. Germline V gene sequence: CDR1 SQVTM, CDR2 ANQGSEA. The CDR3 sequence: CSVDVWNTEAFF. The CDR3 DNA is TGCAGCGTTGACGTGTGGAACACTGAAGCTTTCTTT.

This clonotype was recorded many times. The chain carries TRBV5-6 and TRBJ2-3, with D perhaps given as TRBD1 or TRBD2 (6 bases each). From germline, CDR1 is SGHDT and CDR2 YYEEEE. The length of the CDR3 is 17 residues. Trimming left V 0 bases short and J 0 bases short, with 14 bases between. The DNA for the CDR3 is TGTGCCAGCAGCTTGGAGTGGGGGGCCGGTAGCACAGATACGCAGTATTTT. Residues: CASSLEWGAGSTDTQYF.

Many counts were recorded for this clonotype. V and J are TRBV5-1 and TRBJ2-5; D is ambiguous. CDR1 is SGHRS and CDR2 is YFSETQ in the germline V gene. V was shortened by 1 base and J by 5 bases, with 6 bases between the two germline ends. This CDR3 contains 12 residues. The DNA of the CDR3 is TGCGCCAGCAGCTTGATTAGGGAGACCCAGTACTTC. This gives the protein CASSLIRETQYF.

This clonotype was observed a handful of times. J is TRBJ2-1 and V is TRBV7-2; D is unresolved. CDR1 is SGHTA, CDR2 FQGNSA, per germline. The CDR3 loop spans 11 amino acids. The ends were cut back, 5 bases at V and 6 bases at J, with 5 bases in the middle. As DNA, the CDR3 is TGTGCCAGCAGCGCCCTCAATGAGCAGTTCTTC. It encodes CASSALNEQFF.

The genes are TRBV3-1 and TRBJ2-5, with a possible D match to TRBD1 (5 bases). The CDR3 totals 14 residues. Germline-derived CDR1 and CDR2 are LGHDT and YNNKEL (reference sequence). V was shortened by 2 bases and J by 2 bases, with 9 bases between the two germline ends. In nucleotides, the CDR3 is TGTGCCAGCAGCCAACCTCCAGGGCAAGAGACCCAGTACTTC. Translation: CASSQPPGQETQYF.